Shown below are 28 T cell receptor beta chains from a single sample sequenced in a study of metastatic and nonmetastatic thyroid tumors. All patients reached thyroid surgery having received no treatment beforehand. MiXCR reprocessed the PCR reads for TCRdb. The repertoire has roughly 34,000 clones, approximately 31% of them found once; the top ten carry 15% to 20%. Sequencing used tumor tissue. All receptors come from a female donor with papillary thyroid cancer or a benign thyroid nodule (not recorded which). Some clones in this sample may be carry-over from other donors' samples.

The sample holds a few counts of this clone. The V and J genes are TRBV9 and TRBJ2-7, with D unresolved. CDR1 is SGDLS and CDR2 is YYNGEE in the germline V gene. Trimming took off 1 base at V and 0 bases at J, with 11 bases between the two ends. The CDR3 is 15 residues long. In DNA, the CDR3 is TGTGCCAGCAGCGTAAATTCCGGAAGCTCCTACGAGCAGTACTTC. Protein: CASSVNSGSSYEQYF.

This clone was recorded a few times. The rearrangement uses TRBV28 and TRBJ1-2; no firm D call. V was shortened by 8 bases and J by 3 bases, with 16 bases between the two germline ends. CDR3 length: 14 residues. The germline CDR1 and CDR2 sequences are MDHEN and SYDVKM. CDR3 amino acids: CASALQEGYYGYTF. The CDR3 nucleotides read TGTGCCAGCGCGCTTCAAGAGGGTTACTATGGCTACACCTTC.

The chain recombines TRBV6-4 with TRBJ2-3; 7 bases align to TRBD1. The CDR3 length is 15 residues. J was trimmed by 4 bases and V by 5 bases; bases with no gene match: 9. The germline CDR1 and CDR2 sequences are MRHNA and SNTAGT. CDR3 nucleotides: TGTGCCAGCAGTCAACAGGGGTCACGGGCAGATACGCAGTATTTT. This sequence encodes CASSQQGSRADTQYF.

The table lists this clone with a few counts. V gene TRBV2 combines with J gene TRBJ2-1; no clear D. Trimming took off 10 bases at V and 0 bases at J, with 16 bases between the two ends. Germline V gives CDR1 SNHLY, CDR2 FYNNEI. The CDR3 sequence is 15 residues long. The CDR3 sequence is CATQADPSSYNEQFF. Written as DNA, the CDR3 is TGTGCCACCCAGGCGGACCCGAGCTCCTACAATGAGCAGTTCTTC.

The chain is built from TRBV2 and TRBJ2-7, with D perhaps given as TRBD1 or TRBD2 (5 bases each). This CDR3 is built from 16 residues. V dropped 0 bases and J dropped 3 bases, with 15 bases sitting between them. Germline V gene lookup returns CDR1 SNHLY and CDR2 FYNNEI. The CDR3 DNA sequence: TGTGCCAGCAGTGAAGCGGTATGGGGGACCTTCTACGAGCAGTACTTC. As protein: CASSEAVWGTFYEQYF.

The chain has TRBV11-2 and TRBJ2-1; possibly TRBD2 for D (5 bases). The length of the CDR3 is 15 residues. Germline CDR1 is SGHAT and CDR2 is FQNNGV. Trimming cost V 5 bases and J 0 bases, with 11 bases left between them. The CDR3 sequence is CASSPRTFSYNEQFF. DNA for the CDR3: TGTGCCAGCAGCCCTAGGACTTTCTCCTACAATGAGCAGTTCTTC.

DNA for the CDR3: TGCAGTGCCACTAAAGAGGGGGACATTCAGTACTTC. Its translation is CSATKEGDIQYF. This chain connects TRBV20-1 to TRBJ2-4; TRBD1 is a possible D gene (6 bases). Germline CDR1 reads DFQATT; CDR2 reads SNEGSKA (reference sequence). The ends were cut back, 6 bases at V and 8 bases at J, with 14 bases in the middle. CDR3 length equals 12 residues.

This clone was counted between two and nine times. The V and J genes are TRBV6-1 and TRBJ2-1, with 7 positions matching TRBD1. The CDR3 spans 14 residues. The germline CDR1 and CDR2 sequences are MNHNS and SASEGT. V trimming: 6 bases; J trimming: 7 bases; junction bases outside the gene matches: 9. CDR3 DNA sequence: TGTGCCAGCAGCCCACAGGGGAAGGTGAATGAGCAGTTCTTC. Translating it yields CASSPQGKVNEQFF.

Worth noting for this clone: An end of the junction differs from the germline gene, which may be a read error. This sequence joins TRBV10-1 and TRBJ2-1; D is ambiguous. The CDR3 totals 10 residues. Per the germline V gene, CDR1 is WNHNN and CDR2 is SYGVQD (reference sequence). The CDR3: CASSEYEQFF. Here the CDR3 DNA reads TGCGCCAGCAGCGAGTATGAGCAGTTCTTC.

The genes are TRBV6-1 and TRBJ2-1, with 9 bases aligning to TRBD1. The length of the CDR3 is 14 residues. Germline trimming cut 11 bases from V and 5 bases from J; bases unmatched to any gene: 10. Germline loops: CDR1 MNHNS, CDR2 SASEGT. The CDR3 nucleotides are TGTGCCGTTCGCCGGGACAGGGCTGACAATGAGCAGTTCTTC. Amino acids: CAVRRDRADNEQFF.

This chain connects TRBV27 to TRBJ1-2; TRBD1 is a possible D gene (6 bases). Germline CDR1 reads MNHEY; CDR2 reads SMNVEV (reference sequence). V was shortened by 2 bases and J by 2 bases, with 12 bases between the two germline ends. The CDR3 totals 15 residues. The CDR3 region is CASSLEGTPNYGYTF. In DNA, the CDR3 is TGTGCCAGCAGTTTAGAAGGGACACCCAACTATGGCTACACCTTC.

The rearrangement links TRBV6-1 to TRBJ1-2, with D unclear. The CDR3 extends over 11 amino acids. V was cut by 6 bases and J by 5 bases, with 7 bases left in between. Germline assignment: CDR1 MNHNS and CDR2 SASEGT. CDR3 nucleotides: TGTGCCAGCAGAAGAGAATATGGCTACACCTTC. Residues: CASRREYGYTF.

This clone was found a few times. The V and J genes are TRBV19 and TRBJ2-1, with 7 nucleotides matching TRBD1. CDR1 and CDR2 (germline): LNHDA, SQIVND (reference sequence). V gave up 3 bases and J gave up 2 bases; unmatched junction bases: 4. This CDR3 is 15 amino acids long. CDR3 loop: CASSIGTATYNEQFF. For the CDR3, the DNA is TGTGCCAGTAGTATCGGGACAGCCACCTACAATGAGCAGTTCTTC.

The V gene is TRBV28, the J gene TRBJ1-6, with a possible D match to TRBD1 (6 bases). The germline V gene encodes CDR1 MDHEN and CDR2 SYDVKM. There are 14 residues in the CDR3. The V end lost 8 bases, the J end lost 7 bases, and 15 bases lay between the germline ends. The CDR3 loop is CASGVQGKNSPLHF. In DNA form, the CDR3 reads TGTGCCAGCGGAGTACAGGGTAAAAATTCACCCCTCCACTTT.

This clone appeared many times. The same CDR3 also results from other DNA sequences found in this sample. This chain uses TRBV9 with TRBJ1-6, with D unresolved. This CDR3 is 13 amino acids long. Germline-derived CDR1 and CDR2 are SGDLS and YYNGEE. Trimming stripped 0 bases from V and 13 bases from J, with 11 bases between. CDR3 DNA: TGTGCCAGCAGCGTAGACTCGTTGGGGCCCCTCCACTTT. This encodes CASSVDSLGPLHF.

This sequence joins TRBV6-6 and TRBJ1-6, with D unresolved. V gave up 2 bases and J gave up 11 bases, with 10 bases separating them. The CDR3 has 13 amino acids. Per the germline V gene, CDR1 is MNHNY and CDR2 is SVGAGI (reference sequence). The CDR3 spells CASSYNIRAPLHF. Written as DNA, the CDR3 is TGTGCCAGCAGTTACAACATCCGGGCACCCCTCCACTTT.

Points on this clone: Sequence at one end of the junction differs from germline and may be a read error. This specimen includes other DNA sequences encoding the same CDR3. The genes are TRBV9 and TRBJ2-7; TRBD2 matches at 9 bases. CDR1 is SGDLS and CDR2 is YYNGEE in the germline V gene. The CDR3 consists of 15 residues. CDR3 DNA sequence: TGTGCCAGTAGCGCCTCTAGCGGGATCACCTACGAGCAGTACTTC. Protein: CASSASSGITYEQYF.

The chain links TRBV6-2 or TRBV6-3 to TRBJ2-1; a weak D match, TRBD2 (5 bases). Per the germline V gene, CDR1 is MNHEY and CDR2 is SVGEGT. This CDR3 has 13 residues. V was pared by 2 bases and J by 6 bases, with 8 bases between. The CDR3: CASSYDGSNEQFF. The DNA of the CDR3 is TGTGCCAGCAGTTACGATGGGAGCAATGAGCAGTTCTTC.

This clone was seen repeatedly, ten times or more. V is TRBV27 and J is TRBJ2-1; 9 bases align to TRBD2. J was trimmed by 3 bases and V by 4 bases; bases with no gene match: 4. CDR3 size: 15 residues. Germline V gene lookup returns CDR1 MNHEY and CDR2 SMNVEV (reference sequence). The CDR3 nucleotides read TGTGCCAGCAGTTATCGTAGCGGGAGCTACAATGAGCAGTTCTTC. This codes for CASSYRSGSYNEQFF.

This clone was seen many times. V gene TRBV12-5 combines with J gene TRBJ2-6, with D possibly TRBD2 on 6 matching bases. CDR1 and CDR2 from the germline V gene are LGHNT and FRNRAP. CDR3 length equals 16 residues. Trimming stripped 5 bases from V and 0 bases from J, with 11 bases between. The CDR3 DNA reads as TGTGCTAGTGGTGGAGACGGGAGCTCTGGGGCCAACGTCCTGACTTTC. Translated, it gives CASGGDGSSGANVLTF.

The chain is built from TRBV6-1 and TRBJ1-3; possibly TRBD1 for D (5 bases). V was cut by 6 bases and J by 2 bases, with 14 bases left in between. The CDR3 loop spans 15 amino acids. Germline V lookup: CDR1 MNHNS, CDR2 SASEGT. The CDR3 DNA reads TGTGCCAGCAGGGGGGGGGAAGTCCCTGGAAACACCATATATTTT. Encoded protein: CASRGGEVPGNTIYF.

The gene calls are TRBV10-3 and TRBJ2-7, with TRBD1 matching over 7 bases. V dropped 2 bases and J dropped 2; count of bases not matched to a gene: 6. CDR1 is ENHRY and CDR2 is SYGVKD in the germline V gene. This CDR3 region has 15 residues. The CDR3 spells CAISEGNTGAYEQYF. The DNA for the CDR3 is TGTGCCATCAGTGAGGGCAACACAGGGGCCTACGAGCAGTACTTC.

This clone was picked up a small number of times. V gene TRBV27 combines with J gene TRBJ1-2, with no clear D. V dropped 0 bases and J dropped 3 bases, with 8 bases sitting between them. Germline V lookup: CDR1 MNHEY, CDR2 SMNVEV (reference sequence). This CDR3 is built from 14 residues. The CDR3 nucleotides are TGTGCCAGCAGTTTATCCCGCTCCCACTATGGCTACACCTTC. As protein: CASSLSRSHYGYTF.

The CDR3 protein is CASSQPGLAAEQYF. CDR3 nucleotides: TGCGCCAGCAGTCAACCGGGACTAGCGGCCGAGCAGTACTTC. This sequence joins TRBV5-1 and TRBJ2-7, with 11 nucleotides matching TRBD2. The CDR3 spans 14 residues. The V and J ends lost 5 bases and 6 bases, in that order; junction bases with no gene match: 7. In germline, CDR1 is SGHRS, CDR2 YFSETQ.

This clone was picked up a small number of times. The chain couples TRBV12-3 or TRBV12-4 to TRBJ2-7; 8 bases are a match to TRBD2. The length of the CDR3 is 14 residues. The V segment lost 2 bases and the J segment 4 bases; nucleotides outside the gene matches: 4. CDR3 sequence (DNA): TGTGCCAGCAGTTTACTAGCGGGTGGATACGAGCAGTACTTC. This codes for CASSLLAGGYEQYF.

The rearrangement uses TRBV5-1 and TRBJ2-7; 11 nucleotides align to TRBD2. CDR3 length: 14 amino acids. Germline V lookup: CDR1 SGHRS, CDR2 YFSETQ. Unmatched junction bases numbered 7, after V lost 5 bases and J lost 6 bases. This CDR3 reads CASSPIAGGPEQYF. CDR3 coding DNA: TGCGCCAGCAGTCCCATAGCGGGAGGGCCCGAGCAGTACTTC.

The chain combines TRBV7-8 with TRBJ2-1; the D gene is possibly TRBD2 (6 bases). With 5 bases removed from V and 10 bases from J, the gap between germline ends came to 15 bases. The CDR3 totals 13 residues. The germline V gene has CDR1 SGHVS and CDR2 FQNEAQ. The CDR3: CASSAGSSGEQFF. The CDR3 region has the DNA TGTGCCAGCAGCGCGGGATCCTCGGGGGAGCAGTTCTTC.

The genes are TRBV28 and TRBJ2-7; 10 positions agree with TRBD1. CDR3 length: 18 amino acids. The germline V gene encodes CDR1 MDHEN and CDR2 SYDVKM. J lost 5 bases, V lost 5 bases, and 18 bases had no gene match. CDR3 protein: CASSTTGTGDGSGHEQYF. The CDR3 DNA reads TGTGCCAGCAGTACCACCGGGACAGGGGACGGGAGCGGCCACGAGCAGTACTTC.